This TCR beta chain was sequenced for a study of CD8+ T cells in alopecia areata. Findings of the study overall: TCR sharing was clearer in mice than between patients, perhaps partly owing to patient HLA diversity.

RNA extraction was followed by reverse transcription into cDNA, which acted as the sequencing template. The repertoire was sequenced with immunoSEQ multiplex PCR; TCRdb's copy has only in-frame clones and lacks some. The table has 140,000 to 150,000 clones, less than 65% seen once. About this clone itself: The target antigen is unknown.

The sequence was collected from a human donor in good health. The sample was CD8+ T cells sorted from blood.

The CDR3 nucleotides are TGCAGCATCCAAACCAGGAACTATGGCTACACCTTC. It is translated as CSIQTRNYGYTF. The rearrangement joins TRBV29-1 to TRBJ1-2; D is undetermined. The CDR3 has 12 amino acids. Trimming removed 8 bases from V and 2 bases from J, with 12 bases in between. Germline CDR1 is SQVTM and CDR2 is ANQGSEA.